The source of this T cell receptor (beta chain) is a study of blood T cell repertoires in COVID-19. TCRdb's table, derived via immunoSEQ multiplex PCR, lists solely in-frame clones and lacks some. Of 30,000 to 40,000 clones listed, just over 90% were seen once; the top ten hold around 0.92%. This receptor was obtained from a male donor with active COVID-19. The sample comprised peripheral blood.

This chain's CDR3 is CASSLVGQILYGEAFF. In DNA form, the CDR3 reads TGTGCCAGCAGCTTGGTGGGACAGATTCTATATGGTGAAGCTTTCTTT. The chain carries TRBV5-5 and TRBJ1-1; 7 bases are shared with TRBD1. The CDR3 has 16 residues. With 0 bases clipped from V and 7 bases from J, the junction kept 12 bases outside the gene matches. Germline assignment: CDR1 SGHKS and CDR2 YYEKEE (reference sequence).